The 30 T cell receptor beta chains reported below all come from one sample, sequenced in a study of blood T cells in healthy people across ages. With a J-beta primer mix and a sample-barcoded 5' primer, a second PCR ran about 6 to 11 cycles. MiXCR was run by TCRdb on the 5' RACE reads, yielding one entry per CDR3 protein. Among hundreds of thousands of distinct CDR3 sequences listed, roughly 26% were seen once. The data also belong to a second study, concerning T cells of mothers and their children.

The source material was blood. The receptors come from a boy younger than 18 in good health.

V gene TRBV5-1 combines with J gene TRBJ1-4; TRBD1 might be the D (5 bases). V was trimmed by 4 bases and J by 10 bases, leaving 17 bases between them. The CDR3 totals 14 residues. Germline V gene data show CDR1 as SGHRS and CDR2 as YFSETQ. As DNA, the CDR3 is TGCGCCAGCAGCCAACGGGGGAGCGACGGAAAACTGTTTTTT. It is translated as CASSQRGSDGKLFF. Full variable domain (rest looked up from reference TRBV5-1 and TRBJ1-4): KAGVTQTPRYLIKTRGQQVTLSCSPISGHRSVSWYQQTPGQGLQFLFEYFSETQRNKGNFPGRFSGRQFSNSRSEMNVSTLELGDSALYLCASSQRGSDGKLFFGSGTQLSVL.

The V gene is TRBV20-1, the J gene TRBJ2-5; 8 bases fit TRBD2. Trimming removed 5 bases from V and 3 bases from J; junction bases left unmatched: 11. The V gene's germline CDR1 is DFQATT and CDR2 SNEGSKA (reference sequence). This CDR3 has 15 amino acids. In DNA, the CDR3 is TGCAGTGCTTTTCGAGCGGGAGAGGTGGAAGAGACCCAGTACTTC. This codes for CSAFRAGEVEETQYF.

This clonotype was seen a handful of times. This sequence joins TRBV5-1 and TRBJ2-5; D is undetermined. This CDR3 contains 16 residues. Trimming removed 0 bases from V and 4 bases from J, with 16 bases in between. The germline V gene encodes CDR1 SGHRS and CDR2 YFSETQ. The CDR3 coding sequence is TGCGCCAGCAGCTTGGTGGCGTCATCGGGCCGAGAGACCCAGTACTTC. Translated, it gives CASSLVASSGRETQYF. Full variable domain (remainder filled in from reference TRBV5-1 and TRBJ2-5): KAGVTQTPRYLIKTRGQQVTLSCSPISGHRSVSWYQQTPGQGLQFLFEYFSETQRNKGNFPGRFSGRQFSNSRSEMNVSTLELGDSALYLCASSLVASSGRETQYFGPGTRLLVL.

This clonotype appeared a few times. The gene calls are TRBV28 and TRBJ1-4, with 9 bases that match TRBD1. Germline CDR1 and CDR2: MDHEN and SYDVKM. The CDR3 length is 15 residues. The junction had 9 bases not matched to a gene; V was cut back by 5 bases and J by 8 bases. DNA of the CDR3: TGTGCCAGCAGTGGTACAGGGGGCACTCGCGAAAAACTGTTTTTT. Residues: CASSGTGGTREKLFF.

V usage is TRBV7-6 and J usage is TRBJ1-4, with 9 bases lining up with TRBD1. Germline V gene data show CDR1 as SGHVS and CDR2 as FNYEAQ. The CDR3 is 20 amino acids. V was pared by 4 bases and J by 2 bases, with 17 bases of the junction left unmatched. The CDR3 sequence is CASSSKQKGQGKETNEKLFF. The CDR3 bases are TGTGCCAGCAGCTCCAAGCAAAAGGGACAGGGAAAAGAGACTAATGAAAAACTGTTTTTT.

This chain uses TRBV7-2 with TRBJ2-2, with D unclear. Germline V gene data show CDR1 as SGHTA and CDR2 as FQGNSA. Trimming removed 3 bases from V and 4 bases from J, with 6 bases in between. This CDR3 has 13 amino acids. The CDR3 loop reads CASSFTATGELFF. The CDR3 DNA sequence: TGTGCCAGCAGCTTCACAGCCACCGGGGAGCTGTTTTTT.

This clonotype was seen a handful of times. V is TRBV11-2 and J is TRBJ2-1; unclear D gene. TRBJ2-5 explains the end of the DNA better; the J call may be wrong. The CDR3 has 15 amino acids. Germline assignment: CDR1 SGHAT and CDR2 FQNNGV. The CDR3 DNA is TGTGCCAGCAGCTTAGAAGGAGCACGCGGAGAGACCCAGTACTTC. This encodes CASSLEGARGETQYF.

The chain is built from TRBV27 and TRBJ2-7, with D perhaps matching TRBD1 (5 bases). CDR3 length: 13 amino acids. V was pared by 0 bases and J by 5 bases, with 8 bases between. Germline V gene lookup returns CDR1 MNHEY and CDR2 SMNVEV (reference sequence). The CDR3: CASSLSQGHEQYF. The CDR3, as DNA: TGTGCCAGCAGTTTATCCCAGGGCCACGAGCAGTACTTC.

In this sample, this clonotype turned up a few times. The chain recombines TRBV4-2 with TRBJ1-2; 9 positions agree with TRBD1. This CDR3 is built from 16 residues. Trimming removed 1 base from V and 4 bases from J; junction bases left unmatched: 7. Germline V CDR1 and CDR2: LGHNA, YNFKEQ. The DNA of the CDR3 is TGTGCCAGCAGCCAAGGTGACAGGGGGTTTGTCTATGGCTACACCTTC. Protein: CASSQGDRGFVYGYTF.

For the CDR3, the DNA is TGTGCCAGCAGCCAAGTCGGACCGGGGGCGGCTGAAGCTTTCTTT. It is translated as CASSQVGPGAAEAFF. The V call is TRBV4-2, the J call TRBJ1-1; weak D call: TRBD1 (6 bases). Germline V CDR1 and CDR2: LGHNA, YNFKEQ. There are 15 residues in the CDR3. Trimming took off 1 base at V and 6 bases at J, with 15 bases between the two ends.

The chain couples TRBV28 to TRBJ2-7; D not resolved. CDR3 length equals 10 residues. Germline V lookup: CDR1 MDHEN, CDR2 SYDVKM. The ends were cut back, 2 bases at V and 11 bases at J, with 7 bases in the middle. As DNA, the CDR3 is TGTGCCAGCAGTTTAAGTCAAAAGTACTTC. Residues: CASSLSQKYF.

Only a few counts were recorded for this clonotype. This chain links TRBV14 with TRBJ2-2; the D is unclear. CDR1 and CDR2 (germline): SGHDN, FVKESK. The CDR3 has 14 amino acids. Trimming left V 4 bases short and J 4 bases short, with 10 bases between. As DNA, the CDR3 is TGTGCCAGCAGCCCGAGGTTGCTCACCGGGGAGCTGTTTTTT. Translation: CASSPRLLTGELFF.

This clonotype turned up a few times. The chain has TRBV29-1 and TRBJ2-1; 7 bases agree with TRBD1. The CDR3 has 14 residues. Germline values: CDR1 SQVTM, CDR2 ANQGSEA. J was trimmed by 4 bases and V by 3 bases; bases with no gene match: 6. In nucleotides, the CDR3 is TGCAGCGTTGATAGGGACAGCCTATACAATGAGCAGTTCTTC. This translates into CSVDRDSLYNEQFF.

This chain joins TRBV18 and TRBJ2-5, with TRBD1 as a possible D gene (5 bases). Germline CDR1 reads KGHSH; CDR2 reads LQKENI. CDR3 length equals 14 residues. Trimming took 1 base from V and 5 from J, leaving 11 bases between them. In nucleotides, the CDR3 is TGTGCCAGCTCACCACTGGCAGGGTATGAGACCCAGTACTTC. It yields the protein CASSPLAGYETQYF.

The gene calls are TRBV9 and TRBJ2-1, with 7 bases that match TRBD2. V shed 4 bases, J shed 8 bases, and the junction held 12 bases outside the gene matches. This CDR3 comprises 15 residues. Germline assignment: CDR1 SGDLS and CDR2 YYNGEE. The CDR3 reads CASSHSGDPWDEQFF. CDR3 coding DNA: TGTGCCAGCAGCCACAGCGGGGACCCATGGGATGAGCAGTTCTTC.

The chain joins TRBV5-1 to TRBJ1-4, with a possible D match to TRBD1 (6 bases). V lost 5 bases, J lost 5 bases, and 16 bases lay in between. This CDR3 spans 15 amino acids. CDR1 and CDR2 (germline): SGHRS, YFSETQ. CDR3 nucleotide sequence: TGCGCCAGCAGAGAGGGGCAGGGGAGCAATGAAAAACTGTTTTTT. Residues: CASREGQGSNEKLFF.

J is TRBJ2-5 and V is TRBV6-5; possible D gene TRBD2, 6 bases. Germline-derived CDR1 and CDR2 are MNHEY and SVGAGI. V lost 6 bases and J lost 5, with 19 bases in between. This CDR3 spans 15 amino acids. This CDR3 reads CASSLGMAGPETQYF. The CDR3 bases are TGTGCCAGCAGCCTGGGTATGGCGGGGCCGGAGACCCAGTACTTC.

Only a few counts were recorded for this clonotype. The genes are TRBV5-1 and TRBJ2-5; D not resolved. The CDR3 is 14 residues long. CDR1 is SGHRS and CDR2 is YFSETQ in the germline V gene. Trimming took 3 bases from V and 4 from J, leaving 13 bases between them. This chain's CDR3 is CASSSNSPTETQYF. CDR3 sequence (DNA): TGCGCCAGCAGCTCGAACAGCCCCACAGAGACCCAGTACTTC.

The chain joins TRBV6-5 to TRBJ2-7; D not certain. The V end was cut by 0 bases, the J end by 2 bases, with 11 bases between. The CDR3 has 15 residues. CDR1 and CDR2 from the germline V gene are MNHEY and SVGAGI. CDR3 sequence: CASSYSVQSTYEQYF. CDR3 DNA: TGTGCCAGCAGTTACTCGGTGCAGTCTACCTACGAGCAGTACTTC.

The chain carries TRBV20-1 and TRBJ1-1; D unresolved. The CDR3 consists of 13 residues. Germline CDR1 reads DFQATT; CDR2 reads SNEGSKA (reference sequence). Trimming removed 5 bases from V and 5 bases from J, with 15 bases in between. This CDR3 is CSAPRSGWTEAFF. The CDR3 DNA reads TGCAGTGCTCCGAGGTCGGGGTGGACTGAAGCTTTCTTT.

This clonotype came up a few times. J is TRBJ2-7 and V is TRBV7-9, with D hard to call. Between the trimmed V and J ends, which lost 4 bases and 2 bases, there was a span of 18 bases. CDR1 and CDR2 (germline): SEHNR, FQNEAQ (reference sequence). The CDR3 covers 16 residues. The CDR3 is CASSYPTSGTAYEQYF. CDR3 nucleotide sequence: TGTGCCAGCAGCTACCCAACCTCCGGAACCGCCTACGAGCAGTACTTC.

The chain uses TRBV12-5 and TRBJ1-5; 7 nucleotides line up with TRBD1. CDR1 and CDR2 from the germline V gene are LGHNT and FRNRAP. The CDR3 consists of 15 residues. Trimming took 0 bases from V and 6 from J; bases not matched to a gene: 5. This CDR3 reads CASGLVSEGAQPQHF. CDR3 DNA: TGTGCTAGTGGTTTGGTATCAGAGGGGGCTCAGCCCCAGCATTTT.

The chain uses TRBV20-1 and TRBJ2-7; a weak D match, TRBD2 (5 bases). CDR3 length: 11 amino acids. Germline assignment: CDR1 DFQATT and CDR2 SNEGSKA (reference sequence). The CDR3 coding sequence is TGCTCCCCCGCGGAGGCCTACGAGCAGTACTTC. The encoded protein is CSPAEAYEQYF.

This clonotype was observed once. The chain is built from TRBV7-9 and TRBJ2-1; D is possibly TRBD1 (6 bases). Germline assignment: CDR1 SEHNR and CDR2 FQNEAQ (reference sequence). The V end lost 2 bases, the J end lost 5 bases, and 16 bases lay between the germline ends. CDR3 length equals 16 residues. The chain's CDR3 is CASSLKLGTKNNEQFF. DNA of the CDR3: TGTGCCAGCAGCTTAAAGTTAGGGACAAAAAACAATGAGCAGTTCTTC.

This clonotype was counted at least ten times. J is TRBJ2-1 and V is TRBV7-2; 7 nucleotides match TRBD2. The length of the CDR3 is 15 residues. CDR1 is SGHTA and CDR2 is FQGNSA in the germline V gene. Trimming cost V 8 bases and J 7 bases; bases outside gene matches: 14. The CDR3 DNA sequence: TGTGCCAGCGCCTCCGAGGTAGCGGGTAGGAATGAGCAGTTCTTC. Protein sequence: CASASEVAGRNEQFF.

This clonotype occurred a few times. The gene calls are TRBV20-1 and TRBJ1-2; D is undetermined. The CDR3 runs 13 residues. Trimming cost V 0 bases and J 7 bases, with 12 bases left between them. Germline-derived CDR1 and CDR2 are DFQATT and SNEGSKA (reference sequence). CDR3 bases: TGCAGTGCTAGAGATCAAGAAGGGTTTGGCTACACCTTC. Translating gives CSARDQEGFGYTF.

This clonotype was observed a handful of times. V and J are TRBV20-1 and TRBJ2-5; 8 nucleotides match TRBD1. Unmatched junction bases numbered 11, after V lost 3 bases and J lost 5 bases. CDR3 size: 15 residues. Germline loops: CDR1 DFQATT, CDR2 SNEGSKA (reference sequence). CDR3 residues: CSARRGDRGRETQYF. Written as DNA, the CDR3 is TGCAGTGCTAGGCGTGGAGACAGGGGCAGGGAGACCCAGTACTTC.

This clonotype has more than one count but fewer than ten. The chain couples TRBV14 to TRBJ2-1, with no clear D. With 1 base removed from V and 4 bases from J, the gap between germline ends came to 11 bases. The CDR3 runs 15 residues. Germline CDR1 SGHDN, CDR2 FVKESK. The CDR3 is CASSQVALRYNEQFF. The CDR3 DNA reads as TGTGCCAGCAGCCAAGTTGCACTACGTTACAATGAGCAGTTCTTC.

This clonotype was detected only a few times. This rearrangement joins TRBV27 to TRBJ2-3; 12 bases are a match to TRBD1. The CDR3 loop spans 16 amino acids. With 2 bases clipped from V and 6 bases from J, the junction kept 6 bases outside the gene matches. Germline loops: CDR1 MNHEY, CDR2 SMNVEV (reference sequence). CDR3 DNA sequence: TGTGCCAGCAGTTTACCCGGGACAGGGGGCCGGGATACGCAGTATTTT. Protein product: CASSLPGTGGRDTQYF.

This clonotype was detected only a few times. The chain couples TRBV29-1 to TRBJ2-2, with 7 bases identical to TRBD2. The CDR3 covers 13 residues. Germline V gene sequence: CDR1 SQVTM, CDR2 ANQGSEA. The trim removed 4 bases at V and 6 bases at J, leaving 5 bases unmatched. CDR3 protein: CSVVGGGAGELFF. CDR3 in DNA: TGCAGCGTTGTTGGGGGAGGGGCCGGGGAGCTGTTTTTT.